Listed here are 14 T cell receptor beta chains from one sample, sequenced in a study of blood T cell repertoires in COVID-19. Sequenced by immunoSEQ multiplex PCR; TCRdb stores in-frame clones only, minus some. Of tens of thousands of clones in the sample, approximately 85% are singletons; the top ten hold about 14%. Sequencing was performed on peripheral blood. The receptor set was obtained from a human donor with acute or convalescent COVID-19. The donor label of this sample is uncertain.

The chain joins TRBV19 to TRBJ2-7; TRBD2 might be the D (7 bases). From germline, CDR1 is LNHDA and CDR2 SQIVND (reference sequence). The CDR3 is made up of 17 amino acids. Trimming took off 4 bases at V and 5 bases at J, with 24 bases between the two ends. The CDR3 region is CASSTRKGGAYLDEQYF. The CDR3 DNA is TGTGCCAGTAGTACTCGCAAAGGGGGGGCGTATCTTGACGAGCAGTACTTC.

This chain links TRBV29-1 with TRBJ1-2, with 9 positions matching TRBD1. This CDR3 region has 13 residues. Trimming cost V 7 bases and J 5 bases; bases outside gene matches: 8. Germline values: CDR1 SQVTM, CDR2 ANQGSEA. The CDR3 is CSAQPDRGYGYTF. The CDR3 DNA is TGCAGCGCCCAACCGGACAGGGGATATGGCTACACCTTC.

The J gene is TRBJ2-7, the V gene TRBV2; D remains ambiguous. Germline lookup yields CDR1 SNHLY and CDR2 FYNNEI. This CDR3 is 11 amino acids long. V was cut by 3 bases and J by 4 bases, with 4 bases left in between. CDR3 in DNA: TGTGCCAGCAGTGACCCGTACGAGCAGTACTTC. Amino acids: CASSDPYEQYF. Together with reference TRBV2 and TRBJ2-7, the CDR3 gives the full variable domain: EPEVTQTPSHQVTQMGQEVILRCVPISNHLYFYWYRQILGQKVEFLVSFYNNEISEKSEIFDDQFSVERPDGSNFTLKIRSTKLEDSAMYFCASSDPYEQYFGPGTRLTVT.

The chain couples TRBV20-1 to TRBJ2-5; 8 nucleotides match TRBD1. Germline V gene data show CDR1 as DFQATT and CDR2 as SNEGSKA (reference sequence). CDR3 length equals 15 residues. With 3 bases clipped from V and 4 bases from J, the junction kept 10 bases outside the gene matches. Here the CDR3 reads CSASPRTGLRETQYF. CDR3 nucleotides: TGCAGTGCTAGTCCCCGGACAGGGTTAAGAGAGACCCAGTACTTC.

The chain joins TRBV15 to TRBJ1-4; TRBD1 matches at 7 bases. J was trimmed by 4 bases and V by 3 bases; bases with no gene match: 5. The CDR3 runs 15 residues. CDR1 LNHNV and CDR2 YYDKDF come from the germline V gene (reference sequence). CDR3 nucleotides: TGTGCCACCAGCAGCAAGGGGGCCAGTAATGAAAAACTGTTTTTT. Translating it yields CATSSKGASNEKLFF.

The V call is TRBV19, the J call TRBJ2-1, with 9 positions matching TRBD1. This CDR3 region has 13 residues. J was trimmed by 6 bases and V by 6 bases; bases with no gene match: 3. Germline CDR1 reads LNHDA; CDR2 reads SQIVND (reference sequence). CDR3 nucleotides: TGTGCCAGTAGACAGACAGGGGGCAATGAGCAGTTCTTC. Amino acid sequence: CASRQTGGNEQFF.

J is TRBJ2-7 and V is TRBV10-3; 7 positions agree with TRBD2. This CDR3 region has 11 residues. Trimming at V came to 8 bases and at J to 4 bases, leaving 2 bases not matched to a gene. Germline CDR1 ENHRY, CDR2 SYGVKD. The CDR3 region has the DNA TGTGCCATCGGGGGGGAATACGAGCAGTACTTC. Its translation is CAIGGEYEQYF.

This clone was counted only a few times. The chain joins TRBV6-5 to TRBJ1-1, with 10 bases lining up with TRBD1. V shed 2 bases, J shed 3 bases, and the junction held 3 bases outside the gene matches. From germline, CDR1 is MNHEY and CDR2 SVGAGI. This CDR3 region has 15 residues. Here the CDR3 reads CASSYGGTGDTEAFF. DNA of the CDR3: TGTGCCAGCAGTTACGGGGGGACAGGGGACACTGAAGCTTTCTTT.

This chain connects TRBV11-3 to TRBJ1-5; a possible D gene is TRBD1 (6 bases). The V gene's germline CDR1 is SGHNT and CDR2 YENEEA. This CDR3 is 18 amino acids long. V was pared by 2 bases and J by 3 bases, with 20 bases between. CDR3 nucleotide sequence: TGTGCCAGCAGCTTATCTGCGGACAGACTTTTGCCCAATCAGCCCCAGCATTTT. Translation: CASSLSADRLLPNQPQHF.

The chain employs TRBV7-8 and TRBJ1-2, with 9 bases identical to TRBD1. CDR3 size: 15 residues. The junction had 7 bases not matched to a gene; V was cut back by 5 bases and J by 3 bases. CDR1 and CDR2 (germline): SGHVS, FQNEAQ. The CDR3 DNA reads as TGTGCCAGCAGCCTCGGGACAGGGAACCACTATGGCTACACCTTC. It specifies CASSLGTGNHYGYTF. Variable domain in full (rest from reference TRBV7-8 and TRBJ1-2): GAGVSQSPRYKVAKRGQDVALRCDPISGHVSLFWYQQALGQGPEFLTYFQNEAQLDKSGLPSDRFFAERPEGSVSTLKIQRTQQEDSAVYLCASSLGTGNHYGYTFGSGTRLTVV.

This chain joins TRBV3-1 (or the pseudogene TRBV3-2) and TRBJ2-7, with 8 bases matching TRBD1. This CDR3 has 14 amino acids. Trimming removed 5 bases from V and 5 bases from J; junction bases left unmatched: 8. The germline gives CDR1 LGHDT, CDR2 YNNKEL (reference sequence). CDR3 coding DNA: TGTGCCAGCAGCTACCCGGGACAGGTGGACGAGCAGTACTTC. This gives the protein CASSYPGQVDEQYF.

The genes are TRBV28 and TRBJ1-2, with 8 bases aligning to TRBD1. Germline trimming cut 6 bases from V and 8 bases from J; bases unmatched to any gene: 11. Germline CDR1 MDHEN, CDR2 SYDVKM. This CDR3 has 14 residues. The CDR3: CASSPKWTGRGYTF. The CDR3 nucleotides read TGTGCCAGCAGCCCAAAGTGGACAGGGCGAGGCTACACCTTC.

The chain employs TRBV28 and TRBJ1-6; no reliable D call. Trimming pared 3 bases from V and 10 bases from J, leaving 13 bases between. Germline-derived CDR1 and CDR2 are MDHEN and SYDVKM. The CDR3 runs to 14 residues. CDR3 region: CASSLGWIGSPLHF. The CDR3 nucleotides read TGTGCCAGCAGTTTGGGTTGGATCGGGTCACCCCTCCACTTT. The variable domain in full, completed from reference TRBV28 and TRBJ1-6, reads DVKVTQSSRYLVKRTGEKVFLECVQDMDHENMFWYRQDPGLGLRLIYFSYDVKMKEKGDIPEGYSVSREKKERFSLILESASTNQTSMYLCASSLGWIGSPLHFGNGTRLTVT.

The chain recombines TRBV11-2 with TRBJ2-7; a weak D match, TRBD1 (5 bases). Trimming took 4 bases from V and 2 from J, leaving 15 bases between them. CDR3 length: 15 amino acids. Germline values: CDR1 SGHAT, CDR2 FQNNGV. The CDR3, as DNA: TGTGCCAGCAGCTACGTTCCAGACAGAACCTACGAGCAGTACTTC. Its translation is CASSYVPDRTYEQYF.